Following are 22 T cell receptor beta chains from one sample sequenced in a study of T cells in Graves' hyperthyroidism and ophthalmopathy (dated by TCRdb to 2018 to 2020). The library was built by means of multiplex PCR. The instrument was an Illumina HiSeq 2000. The TCR beta CDR3 regions were amplified from the RNA transcripts. The TCR CDR3 was subjected to a first round of RT-PCR using the HTBI primer set and the Qiagen OneStep RT-PCR kit. TCRdb reprocessing: public reads trimmed at Q25 with fastp, clones called with MiXCR, in-frame beta chains kept. One record per CDR3 amino acid sequence lists the most common genes and DNA. The table for this sample lists about 640,000 distinct CDR3 sequences; around 20% of them were counted only once. The ten largest clones capture about 35% of the sample. Sequencing was carried out using blood. These receptor sequences come from a man aged 25-40 years with Graves' ophthalmopathy.

Remarks on this clonotype: A junction end diverges from the germline sequence, so it may reflect a read error. This chain connects TRBV5-1 to TRBJ1-2; 8 positions match TRBD1. The germline V gene encodes CDR1 SGHRS and CDR2 YFSETQ. The length of the CDR3 is 15 residues. The CDR3 loop is CASRLGQVGDYGYTF. The CDR3 DNA is TGCGCCAGCAGGTTGGGACAGGTGGGGGACTATGGCTACACCTTC. The entire variable domain, with the rest obtained from reference TRBV5-1 and TRBJ1-2, is as follows: KAGVTQTPRYLIKTRGQQVTLSCSPISGHRSVSWYQQTPGQGLQFLFEYFSETQRNKGNFPGRFSGRQFSNSRSEMNVSTLELGDSALYLCASRLGQVGDYGYTFGSGTRLTVV.

There are many counts of this clonotype. The genes are TRBV2 and TRBJ1-5; 7 nucleotides align to TRBD1. The CDR3 has 14 amino acids. V gave up 9 bases and J gave up 7 bases; unmatched junction bases: 12. Germline lookup yields CDR1 SNHLY and CDR2 FYNNEI. CDR3: CASSETTGNQPQHF. The CDR3 DNA reads TGTGCCAGTAGCGAAACGACAGGGAACCAGCCCCAGCATTTT. Full variable domain (remainder filled in from reference TRBV2 and TRBJ1-5): EPEVTQTPSHQVTQMGQEVILRCVPISNHLYFYWYRQILGQKVEFLVSFYNNEISEKSEIFDDQFSVERPDGSNFTLKIRSTKLEDSAMYFCASSETTGNQPQHFGDGTRLSIL.

This clonotype was detected a few times. V gene TRBV30 combines with J gene TRBJ2-3; 7 bases are shared with TRBD2. With V trimmed by 4 bases and J by 4 bases, 8 bases remained unmatched. CDR1 and CDR2 (germline): GTSNPN, SVGIG (reference sequence). The CDR3 spans 14 residues. CDR3 loop: CAWTSGGGSDTQYF. CDR3 DNA: TGTGCCTGGACTAGCGGAGGTGGCTCAGATACGCAGTATTTT.

V and J are TRBV5-1 and TRBJ2-1, with 8 bases fitting TRBD1. The CDR3 is made up of 15 amino acids. The trim removed 1 base at V and 6 bases at J, leaving 6 bases unmatched. The germline gives CDR1 SGHRS, CDR2 YFSETQ. The CDR3: CASSLKGQGTNEQFF. The CDR3 DNA follows: TGCGCCAGCAGCTTGAAAGGACAGGGAACCAATGAGCAGTTCTTC.

This clonotype showed up many times. The chain recombines TRBV5-1 with TRBJ1-2, with a weak D call TRBD1 (6 bases). The CDR3 consists of 15 residues. Germline V gene lookup returns CDR1 SGHRS and CDR2 YFSETQ. V shed 4 bases and J shed 8 bases, with 21 bases lying between them. CDR3 loop: CASSTTADSIEGYTF. The CDR3 DNA is TGCGCCAGCAGCACGACCGCGGACAGCATAGAAGGCTACACCTTC.

The chain is built from TRBV6-1 and TRBJ2-2, with D tentatively TRBD1 (5 bases). V was cut by 6 bases and J by 6 bases, with 17 bases left in between. Germline V lookup: CDR1 MNHNS, CDR2 SASEGT. CDR3 length equals 15 residues. CDR3: CASSHKTRAPGELFF. The CDR3 DNA reads as TGTGCCAGCAGCCACAAGACCAGGGCCCCCGGGGAGCTGTTTTTT.

This sequence joins TRBV11-2 and TRBJ2-1; D not certain. The CDR3 length is 17 residues. Trimming removed 1 base from V and 0 bases from J, with 13 bases in between. Per the germline V gene, CDR1 is SGHAT and CDR2 is FQNNGV. This CDR3 reads CASSLVISSSSYNEQFF. CDR3 bases: TGTGCCAGCAGCTTAGTCATCTCCTCTAGCTCCTACAATGAGCAGTTCTTC.

This clonotype was detected ten times or more. The chain employs TRBV11-2 and TRBJ2-6; no clear D. Germline CDR1 is SGHAT and CDR2 is FQNNGV. This CDR3 contains 15 residues. With 2 bases removed from V and 0 bases from J, the gap between germline ends came to 5 bases. The CDR3 sequence is CASSLKGSGANVLTF. Here the CDR3 DNA reads TGTGCCAGCAGCTTAAAGGGCTCTGGGGCCAACGTCCTGACTTTC.

This clonotype has at least ten counts. The chain joins TRBV20-1 to TRBJ1-2; 9 bases align to TRBD1. The CDR3 spans 13 residues. Germline V gene data show CDR1 as DFQATT and CDR2 as SNEGSKA (reference sequence). The V segment lost 5 bases and the J segment 4 bases; nucleotides outside the gene matches: 5. As DNA, the CDR3 is TGCAGTGCTGGGAAGACAGGGGGCTATGGCTACACCTTC. It codes for CSAGKTGGYGYTF.

Comments on this clonotype: A much larger clone differs by one base, so this may be a read error. Here the CDR3 DNA reads TGTGCCAGCAGTTCGACATTAGCCGATACGCAGTGTTTT. Residues: CASSSTLADTQCF. The J gene is TRBJ2-3, the V gene TRBV28; D is undetermined. This CDR3 contains 13 residues. Germline CDR1 and CDR2: MDHEN and SYDVKM.

This clonotype occurred a few times. The chain employs TRBV6-1 and TRBJ2-6, with 7 bases fitting TRBD1. The ends lost 5 bases at V and 4 bases at J; junction bases unmatched: 5. The germline V gene encodes CDR1 MNHNS and CDR2 SASEGT. This CDR3 comprises 15 residues. The CDR3 region has the DNA TGTGCCAGCAGTTTGACAGGGCCCGGGGCCAACGTCCTGACTTTC. Protein: CASSLTGPGANVLTF.

This clonotype was picked up one time. The CDR3 is CASSPGLAGAGSTDTQYF. The CDR3 nucleotides are TGTGCCAGCTCACCCGGGCTAGCGGGAGCGGGGAGCACAGATACGCAGTATTTT. The genes are TRBV18 and TRBJ2-3; 10 bases are a match to TRBD2. The junction had 9 bases not matched to a gene; V was cut back by 3 bases and J by 0 bases. The CDR3 consists of 18 residues. Looked up from germline, CDR1 is KGHSH and CDR2 is LQKENI.

This clonotype was seen more than once but under ten times. V usage is TRBV7-3 and J usage is TRBJ2-2; D may be TRBD1 (6 bases). Germline loops: CDR1 SGHTA, CDR2 FQGTGA. This CDR3 is 15 amino acids long. V gave up 4 bases and J gave up 3 bases, with 12 bases separating them. CDR3 in amino acids: CASSYDRSDTGELFF. CDR3 coding DNA: TGTGCCAGCAGCTACGACAGGAGTGACACCGGGGAGCTGTTTTTT.

This clonotype has just a few counts. The gene calls are TRBV4-1 and TRBJ1-4; 7 bases are a match to TRBD1. V was clipped by 3 bases and J by 4 bases; unmatched bases: 5. The CDR3 sequence is 15 residues long. CDR1 is MGHRA, CDR2 YSYEKL, per germline. For the CDR3, the DNA is TGCGCCAGCAGCCAGGCCGGGACAGTTAATGAAAAACTGTTTTTT. The encoded protein is CASSQAGTVNEKLFF.

This clonotype was picked up many times. The gene calls are TRBV18 and TRBJ1-1; D perhaps matches TRBD1 (5 bases). CDR1 KGHSH and CDR2 LQKENI come from the germline V gene. The CDR3 is 13 amino acids. The V and J ends lost 6 bases and 11 bases respectively, with 19 bases between them. As DNA, the CDR3 is TGTGCCAGCTCTCGGGACGTGGGAGGCGCGGCTTTCTTT. This codes for CASSRDVGGAAFF.

This clonotype was seen ten or more times. This chain's CDR3 is CASSPGEKLFF. CDR3 coding DNA: TGTGCCAGCAGTCCAGGGGAAAAACTGTTTTTT. This chain connects TRBV6-1 to TRBJ1-4; D possibly corresponds to TRBD1 (5 bases). Germline V CDR1 and CDR2: MNHNS, SASEGT. Trimming shortened V by 5 bases and J by 8 bases, and 6 bases separated the two germline ends. The CDR3 is made up of 11 amino acids.

In this sample, this clonotype turned up a few times. A read error may account for a junction end that differs from germline. The chain recombines TRBV28 with TRBJ2-5, with D perhaps being TRBD1 or TRBD2 (5 bases each). This CDR3 contains 11 residues. Germline values: CDR1 MDHEN, CDR2 SYDVKM. CDR3 protein: CASSQTGTSHF. DNA for the CDR3: TGTGCCAGCAGTCAAACCGGGACCTCCCACTTC.

The chain recombines TRBV6-5 with TRBJ1-4, with D possibly being TRBD1 (5 bases). The germline CDR1 and CDR2 sequences are MNHEY and SVGAGI. This CDR3 region has 12 residues. V lost 3 bases to trimming and J lost 7 bases, with 6 bases between them. CDR3 protein: CASSYDSEKLFF. CDR3 bases: TGTGCCAGCAGTTATGACAGTGAAAAACTGTTTTTT.

This clonotype was recorded at least ten times. This chain uses TRBV20-1 with TRBJ1-6; unclear D gene. The ends were cut back, 0 bases at V and 0 bases at J, with 9 bases in the middle. Germline values: CDR1 DFQATT, CDR2 SNEGSKA (reference sequence). This CDR3 has 16 residues. CDR3: CSARELPSSYNSPLHF. DNA of the CDR3: TGCAGTGCTAGAGAATTGCCGAGCTCCTATAATTCACCCCTCCACTTT.

This clonotype occurred many times. The chain recombines TRBV13 with TRBJ2-7, with D unclear. Per the germline V gene, CDR1 is PRHDT and CDR2 is FYEKMQ (reference sequence). The CDR3 length is 14 residues. V lost 2 bases, J lost 2 bases, and 10 bases lay in between. DNA for the CDR3: TGTGCCAGCAGCTTATCGGGTGTGGCCTACGAGCAGTACTTC. This encodes CASSLSGVAYEQYF.

In this sample, this clonotype turned up many times. The rearrangement links TRBV20-1 to TRBJ1-5; TRBD1 matches 9 bases. The CDR3 is 18 residues long. Germline V gene sequence: CDR1 DFQATT, CDR2 SNEGSKA (reference sequence). V was pared by 1 base and J by 1 base, with 11 bases of the junction left unmatched. CDR3 sequence (DNA): TGCAGTGCTAGAGCACAGGACAGGGGCCCCCCGAGCAATCAGCCCCAGCATTTT. Its translation is CSARAQDRGPPSNQPQHF.

This clonotype has at least ten counts. This rearrangement joins TRBV20-1 to TRBJ1-5, with D perhaps TRBD1 (5 bases). Germline CDR1 reads DFQATT; CDR2 reads SNEGSKA (reference sequence). The V end was cut by 6 bases, the J end by 2 bases, with 17 bases between. The CDR3 extends over 15 amino acids. The DNA of the CDR3 is TGCAGTGCCCCCGCCGCAGGGTCGGGCAATCAGCCCCAGCATTTT. Translation: CSAPAAGSGNQPQHF.